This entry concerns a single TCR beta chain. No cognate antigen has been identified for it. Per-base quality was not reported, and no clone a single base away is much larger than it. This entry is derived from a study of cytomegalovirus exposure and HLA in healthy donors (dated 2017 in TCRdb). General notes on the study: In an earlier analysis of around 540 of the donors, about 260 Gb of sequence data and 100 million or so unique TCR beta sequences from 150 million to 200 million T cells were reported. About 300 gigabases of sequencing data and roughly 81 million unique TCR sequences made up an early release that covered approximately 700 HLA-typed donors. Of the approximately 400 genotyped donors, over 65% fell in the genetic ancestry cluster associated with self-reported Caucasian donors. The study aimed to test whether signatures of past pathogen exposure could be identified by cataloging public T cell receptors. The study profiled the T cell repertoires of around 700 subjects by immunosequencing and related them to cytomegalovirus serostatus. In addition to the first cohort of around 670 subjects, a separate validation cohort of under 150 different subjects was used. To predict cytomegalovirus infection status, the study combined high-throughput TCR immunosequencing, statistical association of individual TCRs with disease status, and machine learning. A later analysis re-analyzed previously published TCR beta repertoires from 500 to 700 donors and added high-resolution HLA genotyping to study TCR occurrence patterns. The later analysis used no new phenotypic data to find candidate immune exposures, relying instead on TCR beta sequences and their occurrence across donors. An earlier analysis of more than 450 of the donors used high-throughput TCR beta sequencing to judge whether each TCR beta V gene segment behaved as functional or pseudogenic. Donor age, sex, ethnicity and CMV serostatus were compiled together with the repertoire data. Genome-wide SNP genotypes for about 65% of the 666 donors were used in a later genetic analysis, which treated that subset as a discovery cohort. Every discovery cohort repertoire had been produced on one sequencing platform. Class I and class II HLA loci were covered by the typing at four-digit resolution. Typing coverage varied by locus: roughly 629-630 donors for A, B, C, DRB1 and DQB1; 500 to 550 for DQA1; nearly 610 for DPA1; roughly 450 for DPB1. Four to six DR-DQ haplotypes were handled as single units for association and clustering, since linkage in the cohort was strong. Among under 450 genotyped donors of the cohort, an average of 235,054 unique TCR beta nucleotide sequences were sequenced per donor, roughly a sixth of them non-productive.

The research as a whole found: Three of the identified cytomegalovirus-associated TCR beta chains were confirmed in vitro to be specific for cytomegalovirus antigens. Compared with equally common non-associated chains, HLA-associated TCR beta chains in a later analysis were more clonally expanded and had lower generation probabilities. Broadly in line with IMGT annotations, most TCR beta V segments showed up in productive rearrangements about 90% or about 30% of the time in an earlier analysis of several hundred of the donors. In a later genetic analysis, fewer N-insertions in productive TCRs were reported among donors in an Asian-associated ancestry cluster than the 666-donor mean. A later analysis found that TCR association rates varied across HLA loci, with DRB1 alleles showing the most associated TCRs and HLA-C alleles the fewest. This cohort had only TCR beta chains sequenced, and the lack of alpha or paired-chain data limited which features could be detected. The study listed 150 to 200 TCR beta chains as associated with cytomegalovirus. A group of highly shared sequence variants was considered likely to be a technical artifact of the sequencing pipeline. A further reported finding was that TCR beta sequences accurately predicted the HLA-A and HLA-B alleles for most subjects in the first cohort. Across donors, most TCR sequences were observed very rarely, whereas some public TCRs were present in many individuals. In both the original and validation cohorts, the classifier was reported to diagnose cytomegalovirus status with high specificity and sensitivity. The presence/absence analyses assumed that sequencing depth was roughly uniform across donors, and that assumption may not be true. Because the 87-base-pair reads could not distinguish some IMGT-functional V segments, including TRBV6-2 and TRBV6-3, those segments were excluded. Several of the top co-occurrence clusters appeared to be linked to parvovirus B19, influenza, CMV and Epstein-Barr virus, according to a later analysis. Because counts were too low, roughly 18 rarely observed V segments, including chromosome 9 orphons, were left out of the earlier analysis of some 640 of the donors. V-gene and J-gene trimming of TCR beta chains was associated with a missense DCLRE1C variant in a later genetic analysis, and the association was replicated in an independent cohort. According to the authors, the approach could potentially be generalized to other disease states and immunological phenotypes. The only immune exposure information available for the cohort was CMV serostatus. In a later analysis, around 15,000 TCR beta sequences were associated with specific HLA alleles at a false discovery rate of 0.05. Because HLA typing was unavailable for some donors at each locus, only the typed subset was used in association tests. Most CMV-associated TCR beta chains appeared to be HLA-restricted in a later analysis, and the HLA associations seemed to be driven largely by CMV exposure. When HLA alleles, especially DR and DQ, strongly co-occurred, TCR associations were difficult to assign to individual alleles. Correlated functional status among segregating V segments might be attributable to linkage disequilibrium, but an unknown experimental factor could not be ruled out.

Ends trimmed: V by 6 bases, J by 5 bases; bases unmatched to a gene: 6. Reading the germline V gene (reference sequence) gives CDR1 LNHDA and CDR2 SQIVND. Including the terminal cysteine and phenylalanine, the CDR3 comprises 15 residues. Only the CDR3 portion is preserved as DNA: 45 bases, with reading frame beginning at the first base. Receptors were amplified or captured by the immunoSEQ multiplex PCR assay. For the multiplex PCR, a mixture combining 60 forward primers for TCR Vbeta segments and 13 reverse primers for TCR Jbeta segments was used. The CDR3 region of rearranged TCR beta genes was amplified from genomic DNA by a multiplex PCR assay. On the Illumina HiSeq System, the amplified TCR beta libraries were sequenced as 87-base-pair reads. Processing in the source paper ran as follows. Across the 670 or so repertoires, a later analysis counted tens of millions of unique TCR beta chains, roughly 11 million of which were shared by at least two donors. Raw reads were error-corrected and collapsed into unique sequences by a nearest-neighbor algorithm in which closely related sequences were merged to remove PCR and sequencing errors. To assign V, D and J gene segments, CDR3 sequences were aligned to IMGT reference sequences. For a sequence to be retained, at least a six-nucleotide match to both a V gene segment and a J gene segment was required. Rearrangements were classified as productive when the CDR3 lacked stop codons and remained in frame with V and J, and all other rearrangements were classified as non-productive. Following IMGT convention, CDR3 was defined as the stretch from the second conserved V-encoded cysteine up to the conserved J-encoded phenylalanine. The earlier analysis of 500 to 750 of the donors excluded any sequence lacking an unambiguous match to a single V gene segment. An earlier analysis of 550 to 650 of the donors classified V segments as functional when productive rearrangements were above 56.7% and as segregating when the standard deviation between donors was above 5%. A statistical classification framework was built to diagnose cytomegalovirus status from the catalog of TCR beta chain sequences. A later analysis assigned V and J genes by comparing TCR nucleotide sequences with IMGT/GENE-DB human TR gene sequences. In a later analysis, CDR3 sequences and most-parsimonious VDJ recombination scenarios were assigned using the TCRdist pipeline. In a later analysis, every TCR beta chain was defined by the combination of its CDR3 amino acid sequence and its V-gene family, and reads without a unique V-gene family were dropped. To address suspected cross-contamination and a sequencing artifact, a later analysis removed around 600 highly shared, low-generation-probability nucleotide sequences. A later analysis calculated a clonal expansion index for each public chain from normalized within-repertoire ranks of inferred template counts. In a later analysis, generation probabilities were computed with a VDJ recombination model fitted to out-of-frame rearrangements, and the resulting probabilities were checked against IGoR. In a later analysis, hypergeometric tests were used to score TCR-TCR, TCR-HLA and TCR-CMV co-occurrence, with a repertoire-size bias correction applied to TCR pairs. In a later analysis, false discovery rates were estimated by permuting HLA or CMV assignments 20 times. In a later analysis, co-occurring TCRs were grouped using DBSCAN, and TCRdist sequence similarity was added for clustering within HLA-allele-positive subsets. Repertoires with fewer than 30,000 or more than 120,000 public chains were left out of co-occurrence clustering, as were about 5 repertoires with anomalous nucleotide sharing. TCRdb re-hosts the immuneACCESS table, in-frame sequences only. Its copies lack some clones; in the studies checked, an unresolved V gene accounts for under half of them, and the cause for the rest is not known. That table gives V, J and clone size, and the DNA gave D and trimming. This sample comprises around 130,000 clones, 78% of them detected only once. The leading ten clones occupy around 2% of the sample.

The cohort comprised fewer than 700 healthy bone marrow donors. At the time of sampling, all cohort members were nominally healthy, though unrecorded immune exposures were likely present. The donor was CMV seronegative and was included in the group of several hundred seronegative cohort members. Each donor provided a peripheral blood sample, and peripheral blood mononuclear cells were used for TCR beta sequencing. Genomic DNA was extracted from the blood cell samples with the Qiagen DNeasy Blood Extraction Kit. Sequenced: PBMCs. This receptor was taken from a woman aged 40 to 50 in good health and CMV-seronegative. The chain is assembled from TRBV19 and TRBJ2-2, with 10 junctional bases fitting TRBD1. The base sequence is TGTGCCAGTAGACTCGGGACAGGGGAGACCGGGGAGCTGTTTTTT. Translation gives CASRLGTGETGELFF. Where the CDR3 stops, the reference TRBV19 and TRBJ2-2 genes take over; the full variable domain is DGGITQSPKYLFRKEGQNVTLSCEQNLNHDAMYWYRQDPGQGLRLIYYSQIVNDFQKGDIAEGYSVSREKKESFPLTVTSAQKNPTAFYLCASRLGTGETGELFFGEGSRLTVL.